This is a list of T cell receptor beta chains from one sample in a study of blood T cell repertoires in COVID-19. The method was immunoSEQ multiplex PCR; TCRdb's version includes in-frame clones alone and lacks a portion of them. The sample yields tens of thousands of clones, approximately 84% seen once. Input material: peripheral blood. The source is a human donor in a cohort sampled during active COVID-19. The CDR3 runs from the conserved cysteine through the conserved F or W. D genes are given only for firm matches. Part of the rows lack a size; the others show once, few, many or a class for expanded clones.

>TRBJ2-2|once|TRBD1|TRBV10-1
CASSSGTGGTGELFF
TGCGCCAGCAGTTCCGGGACAGGGGGAACCGGGGAGCTGTTTTTT
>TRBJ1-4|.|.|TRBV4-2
CASSGTRNNEKLFF
TGTGCCAGCAGCGGGACAAGGAACAATGAAAAACTGTTTTTT
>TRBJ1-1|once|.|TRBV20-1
CSARSGHEGFF
TGCAGTGCTAGGTCAGGCCACGAGGGTTTCTTT
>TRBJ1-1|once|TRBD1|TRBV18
CASSPDYSGGRTEAFF
TGTGCCAGCTCACCCGACTATTCAGGGGGTAGGACTGAAGCTTTCTTT
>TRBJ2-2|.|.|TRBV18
CASSPTVNTGELFF
TGTGCCAGCTCACCGACAGTGAACACCGGGGAGCTGTTTTTT
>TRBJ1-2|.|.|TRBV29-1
CSVDGGALFGGYTF
TGCAGCGTTGATGGAGGGGCGCTATTCGGAGGCTACACCTTC
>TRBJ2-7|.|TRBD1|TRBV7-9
CASSHGTGAVYEQYF
TGTGCCAGCAGCCATGGAACAGGGGCGGTTTACGAGCAGTACTTC
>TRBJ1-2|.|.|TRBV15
CATSRDRRFGYGYTF
TGTGCCACCAGCAGAGATCGGAGGTTTGGCTATGGCTACACCTTC
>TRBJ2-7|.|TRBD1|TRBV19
CASSSRTGSYEQYF
TGTGCCAGTAGTTCACGGACAGGCTCCTACGAGCAGTACTTC
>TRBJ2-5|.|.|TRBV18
CASSRGQKETQYF
TGTGCCAGCTCACGAGGACAGAAAGAGACCCAGTACTTC
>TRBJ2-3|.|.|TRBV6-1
CASSEYQRDTITDTQYF
TGTGCCAGCAGTGAATATCAACGGGACACCATCACAGATACGCAGTATTTT
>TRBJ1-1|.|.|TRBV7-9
CASSLGGEYTEAFF
TGTGCCAGCAGCCTTGGAGGGGAGTATACTGAAGCTTTCTTT
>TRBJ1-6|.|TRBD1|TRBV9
CASSPGGDRGYNSPLHF
TGTGCCAGCAGCCCGGGGGGGGACAGGGGTTATAATTCACCCCTCCACTTT
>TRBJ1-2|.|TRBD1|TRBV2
CASRQTTGGGGYTF
TGTGCCAGCAGGCAAACTACAGGGGGTGGCGGCTACACCTTC
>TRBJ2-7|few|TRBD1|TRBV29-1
CSGTTGGYEQYF
TGCAGCGGTACGACAGGGGGATACGAGCAGTACTTC
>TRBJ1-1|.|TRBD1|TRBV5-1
CASSLYRGAENTEAFF
TGCGCCAGCAGCTTGTACAGGGGTGCGGAAAACACTGAAGCTTTCTTT
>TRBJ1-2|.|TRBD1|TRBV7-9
CASSLGSEGAPRGYTF
TGTGCCAGCAGCTTAGGTAGCGAGGGGGCCCCTCGAGGCTACACCTTC
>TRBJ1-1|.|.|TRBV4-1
CASRLQRQTNTEAFF
TGCGCCAGCAGGCTGCAGCGGCAGACGAACACTGAAGCTTTCTTT
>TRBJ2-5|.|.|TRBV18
CASSPGQQETQYF
TGTGCCAGCTCACCAGGCCAGCAAGAGACCCAGTACTTC
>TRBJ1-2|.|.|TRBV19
CASNVQGQSYGYTF
TGTGCCAGTAACGTCCAAGGACAGAGTTATGGCTACACCTTC
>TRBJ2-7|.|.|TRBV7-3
CASSSLRKPRQGKKYF
TGTGCCAGCAGCTCATTGAGGAAACCCCGCCAGGGTAAGAAGTACTTC
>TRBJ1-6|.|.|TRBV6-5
CASSYVSSGGSPLHF
TGTGCCAGCAGTTACGTGAGCTCGGGTGGTTCACCCCTCCACTTT
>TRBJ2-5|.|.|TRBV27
CASSSVGRGGQETQYF
TGTGCCAGCAGTTCGGTGGGTAGAGGGGGCCAAGAGACCCAGTACTTC
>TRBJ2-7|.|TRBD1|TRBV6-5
CASQTGGREQYF
TGTGCCAGCCAGACAGGGGGGAGGGAGCAGTACTTC
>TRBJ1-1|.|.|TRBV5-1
CASSLQGFPTSEAFF
TGCGCCAGCAGCTTGCAGGGATTCCCCACCTCTGAAGCTTTCTTT
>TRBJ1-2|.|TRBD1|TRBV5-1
CASSGQGDYGYTF
TGCGCCAGCAGCGGACAGGGGGACTATGGCTACACCTTC
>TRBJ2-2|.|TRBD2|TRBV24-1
CATSDRAGLHTGELFF
TGTGCCACCAGTGATCGGGCGGGACTACACACCGGGGAGCTGTTTTTT
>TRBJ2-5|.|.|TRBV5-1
CASSLMFQGGETQYF
TGCGCCAGCAGCTTGATGTTTCAGGGGGGAGAGACCCAGTACTTC
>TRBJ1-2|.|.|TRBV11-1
CASSLGGRDYGYTF
TGTGCCAGCAGCTTAGGAGGCAGGGACTATGGCTACACCTTC
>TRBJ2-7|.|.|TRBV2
CASSELGHSAYEQYF
TGTGCCAGCAGTGAGTTGGGGCACTCCGCCTACGAGCAGTACTTC
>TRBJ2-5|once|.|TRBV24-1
CATSDSTGHPRETQYF
TGTGCCACCAGTGATTCCACAGGGCATCCGAGGGAGACCCAGTACTTC
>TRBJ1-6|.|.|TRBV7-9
CASSSMTGSPLHF
TGTGCCAGCAGCTCGATGACGGGATCACCCCTCCACTTT
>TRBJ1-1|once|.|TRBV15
CATSRGGNGGAFF
TGTGCCACCAGCAGAGGAGGAAACGGCGGAGCTTTCTTT
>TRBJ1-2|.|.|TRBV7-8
CASSLRGHGVGYTF
TGTGCCAGCAGCCTAAGGGGACACGGAGTGGGCTACACCTTC
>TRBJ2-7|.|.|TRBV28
CASSTVGISYEQYF
TGTGCCAGCTCCACCGTGGGCATCTCCTACGAGCAGTACTTC
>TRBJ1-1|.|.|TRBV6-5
CASRTQDWNTEAFF
TGTGCCAGCAGGACCCAGGACTGGAACACTGAAGCTTTCTTT
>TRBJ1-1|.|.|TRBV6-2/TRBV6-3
CASSSSLSGPRTEAFF
TGTGCCAGCAGTTCCTCTCTCTCAGGGCCGAGGACTGAAGCTTTCTTT
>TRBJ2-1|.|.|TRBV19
CASSMGLLYNEQFF
TGTGCCAGTAGTATGGGACTCCTATACAATGAGCAGTTCTTC
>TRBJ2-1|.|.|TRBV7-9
CASRSPPRGPLHNEQFF
TGTGCCAGCAGGTCCCCCCCGCGGGGGCCCCTCCACAATGAGCAGTTCTTC
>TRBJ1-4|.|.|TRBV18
CASSPREVRNEKLFF
TGTGCCAGCTCACCCCGGGAGGTTAGGAATGAAAAACTGTTTTTT
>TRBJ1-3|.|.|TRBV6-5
CASVRDNGNTIYF
TGTGCCAGCGTCAGGGACAATGGAAACACCATATATTTT
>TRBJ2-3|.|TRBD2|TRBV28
CASSSPAGGTDTQYF
TGTGCCAGCAGCTCCCCAGCGGGAGGCACAGATACGCAGTATTTT
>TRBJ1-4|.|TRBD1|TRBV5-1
CASSLGAGTGGTLGEKLFF
TGCGCCAGCAGCTTGGGGGCCGGGACAGGGGGAACTCTAGGAGAAAAACTGTTTTTT
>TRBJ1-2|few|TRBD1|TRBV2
CASSGDRGRGYTF
TGTGCCAGCAGTGGGGACAGGGGACGTGGCTACACCTTC
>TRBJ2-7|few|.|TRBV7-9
CASSPTPGLYFDEQYF
TGTGCCAGCAGCCCGACCCCCGGACTGTATTTCGACGAGCAGTACTTC
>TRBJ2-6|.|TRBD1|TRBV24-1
CATSDSRTGGDSGANVLTF
TGTGCCACCAGTGATTCGCGGACAGGGGGCGATTCTGGGGCCAACGTCCTGACTTTC